The present T cell receptor (beta chain) was sequenced within a study of T cells after yellow fever vaccination. TCRdb recomputed calls from the 5' RACE reads with MiXCR, one row per CDR3 protein. The sample includes some 500,000 distinct CDR3 sequences, 13% of them seen just once. This clonotype has only a few counts. Sequenced material: PBMCs, taken on the day of the yellow fever booster vaccination. This receptor was identified in a man aged 25-45 years who received the YFV17D yellow fever vaccine.

The CDR3 reads CAIRSGGGEQFF. As DNA, the CDR3 is TGTGCCATCAGATCGGGGGGTGGTGAGCAGTTCTTC. The rearrangement joins TRBV10-3 to TRBJ2-1; 7 positions agree with TRBD2. The junction had 5 bases not matched to a gene; V was cut back by 6 bases and J by 9 bases. The CDR3 runs 12 residues. The germline gives CDR1 ENHRY, CDR2 SYGVKD.